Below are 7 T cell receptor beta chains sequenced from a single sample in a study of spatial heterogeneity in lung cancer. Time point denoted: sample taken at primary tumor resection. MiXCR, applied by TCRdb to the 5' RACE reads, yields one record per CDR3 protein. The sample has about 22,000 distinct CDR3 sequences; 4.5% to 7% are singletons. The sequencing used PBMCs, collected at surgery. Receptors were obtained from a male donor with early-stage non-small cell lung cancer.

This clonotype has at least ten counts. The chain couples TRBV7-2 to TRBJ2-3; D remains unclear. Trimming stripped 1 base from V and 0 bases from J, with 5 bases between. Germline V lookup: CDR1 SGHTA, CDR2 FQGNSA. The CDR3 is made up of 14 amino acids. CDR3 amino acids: CASSLDGSTDTQYF. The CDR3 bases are TGTGCCAGCAGCTTAGACGGAAGCACAGATACGCAGTATTTT.

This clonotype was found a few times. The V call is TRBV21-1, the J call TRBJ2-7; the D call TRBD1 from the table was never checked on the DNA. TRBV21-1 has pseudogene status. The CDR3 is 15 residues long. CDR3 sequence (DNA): TGTGCCAGCAGCAAAGGGACAGGGATGTCCTACGAGCAGTACTTC. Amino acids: CASSKGTGMSYEQYF.

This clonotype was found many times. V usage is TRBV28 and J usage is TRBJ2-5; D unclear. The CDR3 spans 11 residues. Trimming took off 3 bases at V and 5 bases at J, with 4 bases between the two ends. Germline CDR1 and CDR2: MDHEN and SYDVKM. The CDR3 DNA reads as TGTGCCAGCAGTTTCCAGGAGACCCAGTACTTC. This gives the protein CASSFQETQYF.

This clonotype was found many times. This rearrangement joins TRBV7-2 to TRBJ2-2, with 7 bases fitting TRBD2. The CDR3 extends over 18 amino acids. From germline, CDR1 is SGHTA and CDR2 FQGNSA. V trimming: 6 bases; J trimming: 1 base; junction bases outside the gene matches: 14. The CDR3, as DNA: TGTGCCAGCAGGCCCCCCCTTGGCAGCGGGATGAACACCGGGGAGCTGTTTTTT. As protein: CASRPPLGSGMNTGELFF.

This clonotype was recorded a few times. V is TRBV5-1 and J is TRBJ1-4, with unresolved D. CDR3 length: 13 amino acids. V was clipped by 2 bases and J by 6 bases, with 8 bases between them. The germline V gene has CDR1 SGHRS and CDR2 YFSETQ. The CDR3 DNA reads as TGCGCCAGCAGCTTTTCGGGCGATGAAAAACTGTTTTTT. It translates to CASSFSGDEKLFF.

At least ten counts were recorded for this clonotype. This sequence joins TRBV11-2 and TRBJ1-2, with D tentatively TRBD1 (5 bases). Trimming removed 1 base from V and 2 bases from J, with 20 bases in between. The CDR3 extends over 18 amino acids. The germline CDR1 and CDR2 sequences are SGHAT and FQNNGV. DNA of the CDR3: TGTGCCAGCAGCTTAGTAGGGCAGGGAAAAGAATTGAACTATGGCTACACCTTC. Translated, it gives CASSLVGQGKELNYGYTF. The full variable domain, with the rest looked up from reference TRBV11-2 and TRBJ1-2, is EAGVAQSPRYKIIEKRQSVAFWCNPISGHATLYWYQQILGQGPKLLIQFQNNGVVDDSQLPKDRFSAERLKGVDSTLKIQPAKLEDSAVYLCASSLVGQGKELNYGYTFGSGTRLTVV.

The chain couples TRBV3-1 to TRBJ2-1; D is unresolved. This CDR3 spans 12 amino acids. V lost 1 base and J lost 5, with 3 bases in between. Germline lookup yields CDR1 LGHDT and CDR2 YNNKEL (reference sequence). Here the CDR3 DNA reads TGTGCCAGCAGCCAAGCGGACAATGAGCAGTTCTTC. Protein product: CASSQADNEQFF.